The 17 T cell receptor beta chains below all came from one sample that was sequenced in a study of OX40 agonist ivuxolimab in advanced cancers. The protocol was immunoSEQ multiplex PCR, while the TCRdb copy is restricted to in-frame clones and leaves out a portion. Of about 45,000 clones in the sample, roughly 90% are singletons; the top ten hold 1.1%. Sequenced here: CD4+ or CD8+ T cells sorted from blood, sampled in a trial of the OX40 agonist ivuxolimab. All receptors derive from an adult with an advanced solid tumor such as melanoma, head and neck, liver or kidney cancer.

The rearrangement joins TRBV4-3 to TRBJ2-5; TRBD1 matches 7 bases. The CDR3 is made up of 15 amino acids. V trimming: 1 base; J trimming: 6 bases; junction bases outside the gene matches: 8. Per germline, CDR1 LGHNA and CDR2 YSLEER. DNA of the CDR3: TGCGCCAGCAGCCAAGGGCCAGGGGGATTGCAGACCCAGTACTTC. Translation: CASSQGPGGLQTQYF.

The gene calls are TRBV6-6 and TRBJ2-2; no definite D call. V lost 7 bases to trimming and J lost 1 base, with 13 bases between them. The CDR3 spans 15 residues. Per the germline V gene, CDR1 is MNHNY and CDR2 is SVGAGI (reference sequence). For the CDR3, the DNA is TGTGCCAGCACAAACAGAGCAGGGAACACCGGGGAGCTGTTTTTT. Its protein is CASTNRAGNTGELFF.

The gene calls are TRBV7-9 and TRBJ2-1; TRBD2 might be the D (6 bases). There are 17 residues in the CDR3. CDR1 SEHNR and CDR2 FQNEAQ come from the germline V gene (reference sequence). Trimming removed 5 bases from V and 4 bases from J, with 21 bases in between. CDR3 nucleotides: TGTGCCAGCAGCCGACGAATTGGGGGGAGACTTTACAATGAGCAGTTCTTC. Translating it yields CASSRRIGGRLYNEQFF.

The CDR3 coding sequence is TGTGCCAGCAGCAGGCGACAGGGGGCAGAGGAAAAACTGTTTTTT. This translates into CASSRRQGAEEKLFF. The chain links TRBV7-2 to TRBJ1-4; 10 bases align to TRBD1. This CDR3 has 15 residues. The ends lost 5 bases at V and 8 bases at J; junction bases unmatched: 8. Germline V CDR1 and CDR2: SGHTA, FQGNSA.

The chain links TRBV2 to TRBJ1-1; D may be TRBD1 (5 bases). This CDR3 contains 13 residues. The ends were cut back, 5 bases at V and 5 bases at J, with 12 bases in the middle. Germline CDR1 reads SNHLY; CDR2 reads FYNNEI. The CDR3 DNA follows: TGTGCCAGCAGTATCTCGGGGGGGACTGAAGCTTTCTTT. Amino acids: CASSISGGTEAFF.

The chain uses TRBV5-1 and TRBJ2-1; D is uncertain. Germline CDR1 SGHRS, CDR2 YFSETQ. Between the trimmed V and J ends, which lost 3 bases and 4 bases, there was a span of 2 bases. The CDR3 loop spans 11 amino acids. Here the CDR3 reads CASSYYNEQFF. CDR3 sequence (DNA): TGCGCCAGCAGCTATTACAATGAGCAGTTCTTC.

The rearrangement uses TRBV6-6 and TRBJ2-7, with 7 bases that match TRBD1. Germline CDR1 MNHNY, CDR2 SVGAGI (reference sequence). V shed 0 bases and J 6 bases; nucleotides not matched to a gene: 5. This CDR3 spans 14 amino acids. This chain's CDR3 is CASSYSLTGREQYF. CDR3 in DNA: TGTGCCAGCAGTTACTCCCTGACAGGGCGCGAGCAGTACTTC.

DNA for the CDR3: TGTGCCAGCACCTCGACAAGGGGGCGAGCGGGAGGGGGGACAGATACGCAGTATTTT. It translates to CASTSTRGRAGGGTDTQYF. The chain carries TRBV2 and TRBJ2-3; 10 nucleotides agree with TRBD2. The CDR3 sequence is 19 residues long. In germline, CDR1 is SNHLY, CDR2 FYNNEI. The junction had 19 bases not matched to a gene; V was cut back by 7 bases and J by 3 bases.

V usage is TRBV18 and J usage is TRBJ2-2, with 10 bases that match TRBD1. In germline, CDR1 is KGHSH, CDR2 LQKENI. The CDR3 is made up of 15 amino acids. The J segment lost 7 bases and the V segment lost 3 bases, leaving 5 bases of the junction unmatched. CDR3 protein: CASSPRQGASGELFF. In DNA, the CDR3 is TGTGCCAGCTCACCCCGACAGGGGGCCAGCGGGGAGCTGTTTTTT.

This chain links TRBV30 with TRBJ2-5; D is ambiguous. The CDR3 consists of 11 residues. CDR1 and CDR2 from the germline V gene are GTSNPN and SVGIG (reference sequence). Trimming cost V 3 bases and J 5 bases, with 7 bases left between them. The CDR3 DNA is TGTGCCTGGAGAAGAACGGAGACCCAGTACTTC. Translated, it gives CAWRRTETQYF.

The V call is TRBV6-1, the J call TRBJ1-2; the match to TRBD1 covers 10 bases. The CDR3 is 13 amino acids. Losses at the gene ends were 5 bases for V and 5 bases for J; bases not matched to a gene: 2. Germline V CDR1 and CDR2: MNHNS, SASEGT. Here the CDR3 DNA reads TGTGCCAGCAGTCGGACAGGGGGATATGGCTACACCTTC. Protein: CASSRTGGYGYTF.

The V gene is TRBV9, the J gene TRBJ2-3; the match to TRBD1 covers 10 bases. The CDR3 has 15 residues. V lost 3 bases, J lost 4 bases, and 5 bases stayed unmatched. The germline gives CDR1 SGDLS, CDR2 YYNGEE. CDR3 sequence: CASSGQGATPDTQYF. The CDR3 DNA follows: TGTGCCAGCAGCGGACAGGGGGCCACACCAGATACGCAGTATTTT.

This clone was recorded once. This chain uses TRBV7-3 with TRBJ2-7; the D is unclear. Germline V gene lookup returns CDR1 SGHTA and CDR2 FQGTGA. Trimming took off 2 bases at V and 6 bases at J, with 8 bases between the two ends. CDR3 length equals 12 residues. This chain's CDR3 is CASSLDRREQYF. In DNA, the CDR3 is TGTGCCAGCAGCTTAGACCGTCGCGAGCAGTACTTC.

The chain carries TRBV4-2 and TRBJ1-1; D ambiguous. This CDR3 contains 17 residues. From germline, CDR1 is LGHNA and CDR2 YNFKEQ. V dropped 1 base and J dropped 1 base, with 16 bases sitting between them. The CDR3 reads CASSQGFGSRPNTEAFF. CDR3 coding DNA: TGTGCCAGCAGCCAAGGCTTTGGGTCTCGGCCGAACACTGAAGCTTTCTTT.

This clone has a single count. The V call is TRBV5-6, the J call TRBJ2-2; unclear D gene. Germline-derived CDR1 and CDR2 are SGHDT and YYEEEE. This CDR3 region has 16 residues. The V end lost 0 bases, the J end lost 3 bases, and 12 bases lay between the germline ends. DNA for the CDR3: TGTGCCAGCAGCTTGGATCCCGGAGTGGACACCGGGGAGCTGTTTTTT. This codes for CASSLDPGVDTGELFF.

This chain links TRBV28 with TRBJ2-7; unclear D gene. Germline-derived CDR1 and CDR2 are MDHEN and SYDVKM. V lost 2 bases and J 3 bases, leaving 8 bases between the germline ends. This CDR3 region has 13 residues. CDR3 DNA sequence: TGTGCCAGCAGTTTAGGCAGCAACTACGAGCAGTACTTC. Its translation: CASSLGSNYEQYF.

The chain combines TRBV7-9 with TRBJ2-1; the D gene could be TRBD1 or TRBD2 (5 bases each). Trimming shortened V by 1 base and J by 4 bases, and 11 bases separated the two germline ends. Germline-derived CDR1 and CDR2 are SEHNR and FQNEAQ (reference sequence). The CDR3 runs to 15 residues. The chain's CDR3 is CASSLGDPGYNEQFF. CDR3 DNA sequence: TGTGCCAGCAGCTTAGGGGACCCCGGGTACAATGAGCAGTTCTTC.